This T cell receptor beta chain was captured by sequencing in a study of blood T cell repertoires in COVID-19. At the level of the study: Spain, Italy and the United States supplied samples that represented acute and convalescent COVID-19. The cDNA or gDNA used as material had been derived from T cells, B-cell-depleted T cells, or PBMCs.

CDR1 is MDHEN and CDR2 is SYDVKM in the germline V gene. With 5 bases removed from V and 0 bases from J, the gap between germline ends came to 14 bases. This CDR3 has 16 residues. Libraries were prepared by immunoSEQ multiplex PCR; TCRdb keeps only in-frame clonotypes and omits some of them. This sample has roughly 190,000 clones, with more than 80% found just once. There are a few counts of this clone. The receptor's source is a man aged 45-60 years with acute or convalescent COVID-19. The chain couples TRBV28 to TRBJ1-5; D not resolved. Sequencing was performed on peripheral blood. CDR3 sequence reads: CASSPPVGFSNQPQHF. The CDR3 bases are TGTGCCAGCAGTCCGCCCGTCGGTTTTAGCAATCAGCCCCAGCATTTT.